This T cell receptor beta chain came from a study of beta chain features in type 1 diabetes. Study-level points and caveats: In every one of the four CD4+ subsets, TCRB CDR3s were moderately but significantly shorter in Type 1 diabetes patients. Patients' naive, central memory and regulatory TCRB repertoires appeared more alike than those of healthy donors.

V gave up 6 bases and J gave up 3 bases; unmatched junction bases: 7. CDR3 size: 15 residues. The V gene's germline CDR1 is SNHLY and CDR2 FYNNEI. With regard to this clone: Its antigen is as yet unknown.

The sequenced template was cDNA made from the entire isolated RNA. Some clones are missing from TCRdb's copy, which holds only in-frame ones; the method was immunoSEQ multiplex PCR. The table shows nearly 700,000 clones, with under 15% occurring only once. Sample: naive CD4+ T cells from blood. This clonotype was sampled from a man aged 18 to 30 with type 1 diabetes. The J gene is TRBJ2-7, the V gene TRBV2, with 11 bases matching TRBD1. The CDR3 region is CASSPPGTGGYEQYF. The CDR3 DNA follows: TGTGCCAGCAGCCCGCCAGGGACAGGGGGCTACGAGCAGTACTTC.